This record covers a single T cell receptor (beta chain). Its antigen is not identified. The data stem from a study of cytomegalovirus exposure and HLA in healthy donors. The overall study: The same platform as the approximately 640 first-cohort repertoires was used for the 130 or so validation repertoires, a later analysis reported. Overall study results and limits: The investigators catalogued 150 or so TCR beta chains as cytomegalovirus-associated. Through in vitro validation, three CMV-associated chains were shown to be specific for CMV antigens. As was reported, the classifier diagnosed cytomegalovirus status with high specificity and sensitivity.

TCRdb keeps only in-frame clones here, not all; method: immunoSEQ multiplex PCR. The table includes 70,000 or so clones, 94% detected once. The TCR sequence derives from a woman younger than 35 in good health and CMV-seropositive. Source material: PBMCs.

The CDR3 here is CASSDRESNSPLHF. The CDR3 bases are TGTGCCAGCAGTGACAGGGAAAGTAATTCACCCCTCCACTTT. The chain has TRBV6-6 and TRBJ1-6; 7 nucleotides agree with TRBD1. Germline V lookup: CDR1 MNHNY, CDR2 SVGAGI (reference sequence). V shed 5 bases, J shed 6 bases, and the junction held 4 bases outside the gene matches. The CDR3 sequence is 14 residues long.